The 27 T cell receptor beta chains below all came from one sample that was sequenced in a study of blood T cell repertoires in COVID-19. Repertoires were generated with immunoSEQ multiplex PCR, while TCRdb's copy carries only in-frame clones and drops some. The sample has roughly 200,000 clones; over 70% are singletons. Specimen: peripheral blood. Receptors originate from a man in his sixties with acute or convalescent COVID-19.

The chain combines TRBV18 with TRBJ2-1, with D possibly being TRBD2 (6 bases). CDR3 length: 14 residues. Germline V gene data show CDR1 as KGHSH and CDR2 as LQKENI. V gave up 2 bases and J gave up 3 bases, with 8 bases separating them. The CDR3 here is CASSPRRDYNEQFF. The CDR3 coding sequence is TGTGCCAGCTCACCAAGGCGGGACTACAATGAGCAGTTCTTC.

The rearrangement uses TRBV19 and TRBJ2-7; tentative D call: TRBD1 (6 bases). From germline, CDR1 is LNHDA and CDR2 SQIVND (reference sequence). The germline V and J ends were trimmed by 4 bases and 5 bases, with 18 bases remaining between them. The CDR3 has 15 residues. The CDR3 bases are TGTGCCAGTAGTAAACAGGGAGAAAGGTGGAACGAGCAGTACTTC. This gives the protein CASSKQGERWNEQYF.

The chain links TRBV12-5 to TRBJ2-7; possible D gene TRBD2, 7 bases. The V end lost 4 bases, the J end lost 2 bases, and 15 bases lay between the germline ends. In germline, CDR1 is LGHNT, CDR2 FRNRAP. The CDR3 length is 15 residues. The CDR3 nucleotides read TGTGCTAGTGGTTGGGGGGGCAGGTTCACCTACGAGCAGTACTTC. Encoded protein: CASGWGGRFTYEQYF. Full variable domain (remainder filled in from reference TRBV12-5 and TRBJ2-7): DARVTQTPRHKVTEMGQEVTMRCQPILGHNTVFWYRQTMMQGLELLAYFRNRAPLDDSGMPKDRFSAEMPDATLATLKIQPSEPRDSAVYFCASGWGGRFTYEQYFGPGTRLTVT.

This clone was picked up a small number of times. The J gene is TRBJ2-2, the V gene TRBV6-6; TRBD1 matches 7 bases. The ends lost 7 bases at V and 5 bases at J; junction bases unmatched: 13. Looked up from germline, CDR1 is MNHNY and CDR2 is SVGAGI (reference sequence). The CDR3 runs to 16 residues. CDR3 sequence (DNA): TGTGCCAGCACCATACCACCCACAGGGGAGACCGGGGAGCTGTTTTTT. Its protein is CASTIPPTGETGELFF.

CDR3 nucleotides: TGCGCCAGCAGCCGGGGCAACCCCGACAATCAGCCCCAGCATTTT. The encoded protein is CASSRGNPDNQPQHF. The chain joins TRBV4-1 to TRBJ1-5, with TRBD1 as a possible D gene (5 bases). From germline, CDR1 is MGHRA and CDR2 YSYEKL. The CDR3 is made up of 15 amino acids. Trimming took off 4 bases at V and 3 bases at J, with 13 bases between the two ends.

This chain connects TRBV19 to TRBJ2-5; D is perhaps TRBD2 (5 bases). This CDR3 spans 14 amino acids. CDR1 is LNHDA and CDR2 is SQIVND in the germline V gene (reference sequence). Trimming left V 3 bases short and J 3 bases short, with 11 bases between. This chain's CDR3 is CASSMQAGKETQYF. DNA of the CDR3: TGTGCCAGTAGTATGCAGGCCGGGAAAGAGACCCAGTACTTC.

The chain combines TRBV6-6 with TRBJ1-5, with TRBD1 identical over 9 bases. The CDR3 has 18 residues. The V gene end was trimmed by 5 bases and the J gene end by 0 bases; junction bases not matched to a gene: 11. CDR1 is MNHNY and CDR2 is SVGAGI in the germline V gene (reference sequence). Written as DNA, the CDR3 is TGTGCCAGCAGTCGCCGATTACAGGGGGCGAGTAGCAATCAGCCCCAGCATTTT. It codes for CASSRRLQGASSNQPQHF.

The V and J genes are TRBV6-1 and TRBJ2-7; 11 positions agree with TRBD1. Germline lookup yields CDR1 MNHNS and CDR2 SASEGT. Trimming at V came to 5 bases and at J to 5 bases, leaving 8 bases not matched to a gene. This CDR3 comprises 15 residues. DNA for the CDR3: TGTGCCAGCAGTCACGGACAGGGGGCAATGGACGAGCAGTACTTC. Translated, it gives CASSHGQGAMDEQYF.

The chain employs TRBV14 and TRBJ2-1; 7 bases fit TRBD1. This CDR3 spans 17 amino acids. The V gene end was trimmed by 4 bases and the J gene end by 8 bases; junction bases not matched to a gene: 17. Germline CDR1 is SGHDN and CDR2 is FVKESK. This CDR3 reads CASSPRPGQPFLYEQFF. The CDR3 DNA sequence: TGTGCCAGCAGCCCCCGCCCGGGACAGCCTTTTCTCTATGAGCAGTTCTTC.

The chain carries TRBV27 and TRBJ1-4, with D possibly matching TRBD1 (6 bases). Germline assignment: CDR1 MNHEY and CDR2 SMNVEV (reference sequence). The germline V and J ends were trimmed by 5 bases and 3 bases, with 10 bases remaining between them. The CDR3 covers 14 residues. Here the CDR3 reads CASSPRTANEKLFF. In DNA form, the CDR3 reads TGTGCCAGCAGTCCCCGGACAGCTAATGAAAAACTGTTTTTT.

The chain has TRBV7-2 and TRBJ2-5; 10 nucleotides match TRBD2. V trimming: 6 bases; J trimming: 4 bases; junction bases outside the gene matches: 2. Germline values: CDR1 SGHTA, CDR2 FQGNSA. The CDR3 loop spans 13 amino acids. The CDR3 reads CASRVAGGETQYF. CDR3 nucleotide sequence: TGTGCCAGCAGAGTAGCGGGGGGAGAGACCCAGTACTTC.

The J gene is TRBJ2-2, the V gene TRBV5-1, with 7 nucleotides matching TRBD1. Trimming took 5 bases from V and 7 from J; bases not matched to a gene: 11. In germline, CDR1 is SGHRS, CDR2 YFSETQ. The CDR3 is made up of 15 amino acids. Here the CDR3 reads CASSYRDSIIGELFF. CDR3 coding DNA: TGCGCCAGCAGTTACCGGGACAGTATCATCGGGGAGCTGTTTTTT.

The gene calls are TRBV7-9 and TRBJ2-7, with no clear D. This CDR3 contains 13 residues. CDR1 is SEHNR, CDR2 FQNEAQ, per germline (reference sequence). V lost 3 bases, J lost 1 base, and 7 bases lay in between. The CDR3 is CASSLGRSYEQYF. Here the CDR3 DNA reads TGTGCCAGCAGCTTGGGCAGATCCTACGAGCAGTACTTC. Full variable domain (remainder filled in from reference TRBV7-9 and TRBJ2-7): DTGVSQNPRHKITKRGQNVTFRCDPISEHNRLYWYRQTLGQGPEFLTYFQNEAQLEKSRLLSDRFSAERPKGSFSTLEIQRTEQGDSAMYLCASSLGRSYEQYFGPGTRLTVT.

As concerns this clone: The germline gene is not matched at one end of the junction; a read error may be the cause. This chain joins TRBV7-9 and TRBJ2-3; no clear D gene. Germline CDR1 and CDR2: SEHNR and FQNEAQ (reference sequence). The CDR3 length is 13 residues. CDR3 in amino acids: CASSLNSRDTQYF. The DNA for the CDR3 is TGTGCCAGCAGCTTAAACAGCAGAGATACGCAGTATTTT.

The J gene is TRBJ2-3, the V gene TRBV6-6; TRBD2 agrees at 10 bases. CDR3 length equals 15 residues. Germline CDR1 and CDR2: MNHNY and SVGAGI (reference sequence). J was trimmed by 2 bases and V by 11 bases; bases with no gene match: 10. The CDR3 is CACNSAGGLTDTQYF. Here the CDR3 DNA reads TGTGCCTGCAATTCAGCGGGGGGGCTCACAGATACGCAGTATTTT.

Remarks on this clone: The junction departs from the called germline gene at one end, perhaps through a read error. The chain recombines TRBV5-1 with TRBJ1-5, with TRBD1 identical over 10 bases. The V gene's germline CDR1 is SGHRS and CDR2 YFSETQ. CDR3 length equals 14 residues. The DNA of the CDR3 is TGCGTCAGCAGCAAGACAGGGGGCTTTCAGCCCCAGCATTTT. It codes for CVSSKTGGFQPQHF.

Written as DNA, the CDR3 is TGTGCCAGCAGCCAAGAATCCTTAAAGGGGTATGTCGGTGAAGCTTTCTTT. Protein product: CASSQESLKGYVGEAFF. The chain links TRBV3-1 (or the pseudogene TRBV3-2) to TRBJ1-1, with TRBD1 as a possible D gene (5 bases). The V and J ends lost 0 bases and 7 bases respectively, with 21 bases between them. The CDR3 runs 17 residues. CDR1 and CDR2 (germline): LGHDT, YNNKEL (reference sequence).

The V gene is TRBV3-1 (or the pseudogene TRBV3-2), the J gene TRBJ2-7; 8 positions agree with TRBD1. V lost 3 bases and J lost 3; bases outside the gene matches: 4. The CDR3 totals 14 residues. Germline CDR1 reads LGHDT; CDR2 reads YNNKEL (reference sequence). The CDR3 loop reads CASSQGQANYEQYF. The DNA for the CDR3 is TGTGCCAGCAGCCAGGGACAGGCCAACTACGAGCAGTACTTC.

This clone has a handful of counts. This chain joins TRBV5-1 and TRBJ2-7; TRBD1 matches 7 bases. The V and J ends lost 3 bases and 3 bases, in that order; junction bases with no gene match: 6. Germline V gene sequence: CDR1 SGHRS, CDR2 YFSETQ. The CDR3 loop spans 14 amino acids. The CDR3 sequence: CASSSGTVGYEQYF. The DNA of the CDR3 is TGCGCCAGCAGCTCCGGGACAGTCGGCTACGAGCAGTACTTC.

The chain employs TRBV15 and TRBJ2-1; 11 nucleotides line up with TRBD2. Germline values: CDR1 LNHNV, CDR2 YYDKDF (reference sequence). J gave up 6 bases and V 0 bases, and 7 bases lay outside the gene matches. CDR3 length equals 17 residues. CDR3 protein: CATSRDSRLAGFNEQFF. In DNA form, the CDR3 reads TGTGCCACCAGCAGAGATAGTCGACTAGCGGGATTCAATGAGCAGTTCTTC. Full variable domain (remainder filled in from reference TRBV15 and TRBJ2-1): DAMVIQNPRYQVTQFGKPVTLSCSQTLNHNVMYWYQQKSSQAPKLLFHYYDKDFNNEADTPDNFQSRRPNTSFCFLDIRSPGLGDTAMYLCATSRDSRLAGFNEQFFGPGTRLTVL.

The rearrangement links TRBV20-1 to TRBJ1-3; TRBD1 matches 8 bases. Germline loops: CDR1 DFQATT, CDR2 SNEGSKA (reference sequence). V lost 3 bases and J lost 4; bases outside the gene matches: 2. CDR3 length: 13 residues. DNA of the CDR3: TGCAGTGCTAGTACAGGGGGGGGAAACACCATATATTTT. Protein sequence: CSASTGGGNTIYF.

The chain is built from TRBV9 and TRBJ2-1; unclear D gene. V lost 0 bases to trimming and J lost 0 bases, with 4 bases between them. From germline, CDR1 is SGDLS and CDR2 YYNGEE. CDR3 length equals 14 residues. The CDR3 DNA reads as TGTGCCAGCAGCGTAGCGAGCTCCTACAATGAGCAGTTCTTC. It specifies CASSVASSYNEQFF.

The chain uses TRBV5-8 and TRBJ2-1; the match to TRBD2 covers 13 bases. CDR1 and CDR2 from the germline V gene are SGHTS and YDEGEE. CDR3 length equals 15 residues. V shed 4 bases, J shed 8 bases, and the junction held 6 bases outside the gene matches. CDR3 DNA sequence: TGTGCCAGCAGCACCGGGACTAGCGGGAACGATGAGCAGTTCTTC. Protein product: CASSTGTSGNDEQFF. Filled out from reference TRBV5-8 and TRBJ2-1, the complete variable domain reads EAGVTQSPTHLIKTRGQQATLRCSPISGHTSVYWYQQALGLGLQFLLWYDEGEERNRGNFPPRFSGRQFPNYSSELNVNALELEDSALYLCASSTGTSGNDEQFFGPGTRLTVL.

The chain employs TRBV13 and TRBJ2-7; possible D gene TRBD1, 6 bases. Looked up from germline, CDR1 is PRHDT and CDR2 is FYEKMQ (reference sequence). The length of the CDR3 is 14 residues. V was shortened by 3 bases and J by 3 bases, with 12 bases between the two germline ends. In DNA form, the CDR3 reads TGTGCCAGCAGCTTTAGGACAGCCAACTACGAGCAGTACTTC. This codes for CASSFRTANYEQYF.

This clone was detected a few times. The V call is TRBV5-1, the J call TRBJ2-5; TRBD2 agrees at 7 bases. This CDR3 is built from 15 residues. The germline CDR1 and CDR2 sequences are SGHRS and YFSETQ. The junction had 15 bases not matched to a gene; V was cut back by 5 bases and J by 8 bases. The CDR3 nucleotides read TGCGCCAGCAGTTGGGAGGGACCCACAACAGGTACCCAGTACTTC. It codes for CASSWEGPTTGTQYF.

The chain carries TRBV19 and TRBJ1-2; TRBD1 aligns across 9 bases. The germline gives CDR1 LNHDA, CDR2 SQIVND (reference sequence). Trimming at V came to 6 bases and at J to 7 bases, leaving 6 bases not matched to a gene. The CDR3 loop spans 13 amino acids. The CDR3 protein is CASSGTGYGGYTF. Written as DNA, the CDR3 is TGTGCCAGTAGCGGGACAGGGTACGGTGGCTACACCTTC.

The chain combines TRBV4-3 with TRBJ1-1, with D possibly matching TRBD1 (6 bases). The V gene lost 5 bases and the J gene lost 6 bases, with 13 bases spanning the gap. Germline CDR1 reads LGHNA; CDR2 reads YSLEER. This CDR3 has 13 amino acids. The CDR3 spells CASSLFTGSEAFF. The CDR3 DNA is TGCGCCAGCAGCTTATTTACAGGGTCTGAAGCTTTCTTT.